The following is a TCR beta chain sequence with its context. Antigen specificity is unknown. The sample belongs to a study of cytomegalovirus exposure and HLA in healthy donors. Study outcomes and limitations: Several of the most significant clusters appeared, in a later analysis, to be linked to common viral pathogens. With further analysis later on, most CMV-associated TCR beta chains appeared HLA-restricted. It was assumed in the presence/absence analyses that sequencing depth was roughly uniform across donors.

The PCR contained 60 Vbeta and 13 Jbeta primers. The protocol was immunoSEQ multiplex PCR, while the TCRdb copy is restricted to in-frame clones and leaves out a portion. The sample spans around 46,000 clones; the ten largest clones claim approximately 1%. The source material was PBMCs. This TCR was recovered from a woman aged 40 to 50 in good health and CMV-seronegative.

This chain's CDR3 is CASSRSGTSGNNEQFF. The DNA of the CDR3 is TGTGCCAGCAGCCGCTCCGGGACTAGCGGTAACAATGAGCAGTTCTTC. This rearrangement joins TRBV4-2 to TRBJ2-1, with TRBD2 matching 11 bases. This CDR3 is 16 amino acids long. V gave up 4 bases and J gave up 5 bases; unmatched junction bases: 7. Germline lookup yields CDR1 LGHNA and CDR2 YNFKEQ.